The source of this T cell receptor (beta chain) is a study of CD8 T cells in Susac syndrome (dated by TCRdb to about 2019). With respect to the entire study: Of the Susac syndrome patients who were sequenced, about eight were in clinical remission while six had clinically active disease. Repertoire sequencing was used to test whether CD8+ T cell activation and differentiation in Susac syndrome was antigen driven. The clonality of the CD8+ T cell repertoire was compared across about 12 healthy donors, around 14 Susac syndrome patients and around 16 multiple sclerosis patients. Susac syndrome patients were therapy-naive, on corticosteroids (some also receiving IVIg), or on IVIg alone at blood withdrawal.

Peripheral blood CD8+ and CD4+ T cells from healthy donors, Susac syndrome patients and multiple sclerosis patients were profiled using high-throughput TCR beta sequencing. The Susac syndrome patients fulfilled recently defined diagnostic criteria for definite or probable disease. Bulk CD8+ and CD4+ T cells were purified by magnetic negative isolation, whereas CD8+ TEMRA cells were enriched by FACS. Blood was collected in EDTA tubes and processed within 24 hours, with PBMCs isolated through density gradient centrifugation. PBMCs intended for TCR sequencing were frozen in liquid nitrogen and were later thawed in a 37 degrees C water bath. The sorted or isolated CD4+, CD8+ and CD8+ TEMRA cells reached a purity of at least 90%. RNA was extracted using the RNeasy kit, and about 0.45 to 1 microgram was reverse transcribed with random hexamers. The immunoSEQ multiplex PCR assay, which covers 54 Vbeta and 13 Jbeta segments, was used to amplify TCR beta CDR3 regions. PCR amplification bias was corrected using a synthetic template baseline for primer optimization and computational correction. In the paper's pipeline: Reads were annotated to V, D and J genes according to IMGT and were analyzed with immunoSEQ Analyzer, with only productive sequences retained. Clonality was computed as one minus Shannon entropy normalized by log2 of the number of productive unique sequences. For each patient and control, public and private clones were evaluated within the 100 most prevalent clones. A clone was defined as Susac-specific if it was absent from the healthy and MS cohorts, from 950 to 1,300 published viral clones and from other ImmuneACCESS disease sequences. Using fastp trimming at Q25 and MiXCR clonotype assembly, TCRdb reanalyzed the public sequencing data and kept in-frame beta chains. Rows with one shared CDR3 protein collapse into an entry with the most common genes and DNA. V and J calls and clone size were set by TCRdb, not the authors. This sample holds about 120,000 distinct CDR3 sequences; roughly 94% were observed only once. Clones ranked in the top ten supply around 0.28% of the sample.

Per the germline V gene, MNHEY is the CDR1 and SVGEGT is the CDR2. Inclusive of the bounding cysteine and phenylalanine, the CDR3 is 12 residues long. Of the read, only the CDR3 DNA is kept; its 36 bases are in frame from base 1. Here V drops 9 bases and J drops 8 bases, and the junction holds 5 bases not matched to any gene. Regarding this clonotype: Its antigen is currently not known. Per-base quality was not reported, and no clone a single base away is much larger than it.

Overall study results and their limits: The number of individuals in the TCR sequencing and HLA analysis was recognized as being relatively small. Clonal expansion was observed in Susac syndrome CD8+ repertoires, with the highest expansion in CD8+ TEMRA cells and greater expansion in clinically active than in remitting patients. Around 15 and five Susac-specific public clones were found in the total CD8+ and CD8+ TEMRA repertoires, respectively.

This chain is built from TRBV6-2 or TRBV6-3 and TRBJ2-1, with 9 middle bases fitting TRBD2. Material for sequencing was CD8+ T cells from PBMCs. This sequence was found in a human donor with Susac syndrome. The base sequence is TGTGCCAGTCTAGCGGGGTACGATGAGCAGTTCTTC. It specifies CASLAGYDEQFF.